Detailed here is one TCR beta chain. The antigen is undetermined. This entry belongs to a study of T cell responses to AZD1222 COVID-19 vaccine. General study results and limits: Repertoire collection took place solely once the T cell response had peaked. Among vaccine-associated CD4 TCRs, coverage spanned spike, with dominance at 160-218 and 743-854. Donors were mostly white British, more females; clonal diversity possibly underestimated.

Measured with immunoSEQ multiplex PCR; TCRdb has only the in-frame clones, and not every one. Of some 84,000 clones in the sample, around 88% are singletons; the top ten hold roughly 12%. Germline V CDR1 and CDR2: SGHDT, YYEEEE. The CDR3 extends over 14 amino acids. Trimming took 4 bases from V and 11 from J; bases not matched to a gene: 10. This chain joins TRBV5-6 and TRBJ1-4, with 8 bases fitting TRBD1. Sequenced material: peripheral blood, taken 28 days after the second AZD1222 dose. The TCR originated in an adult who received the AZD1222 COVID-19 vaccine. The CDR3 coding sequence is TGTGCCAGCAGCACCGGACAGGGTCGGGATAAACTGTTTTTT. Translating gives CASSTGQGRDKLFF.